This T cell receptor beta chain was observed in a study of blood T cell repertoires in COVID-19. Study-level background: Sites across the United States, Italy and Spain contributed samples from acute and convalescent COVID-19.

Original processing methods: Amplifying reference gene primers gave estimates of nucleated cell counts. Data came from immunoSEQ multiplex PCR; TCRdb stores just in-frame clones and leaves some out. For V, J and clone size, that table is used; D and trimming come from the DNA. The data show roughly 250,000 clones, more than 70% seen once. The sample was peripheral blood. The receptor was derived from a middle-aged woman who had recovered from COVID-19.

CDR3 DNA sequence: TGTGCCAGCAGCTTGGTGGGCAGTGTGAACACTGAAGCTTTCTTT. Residues: CASSLVGSVNTEAFF. The chain has TRBV5-8 and TRBJ1-1; no definite D call. V was clipped by 0 bases and J by 0 bases, with 9 bases between them. The CDR3 spans 15 residues. Germline V gives CDR1 SGHTS, CDR2 YDEGEE.